A selection of T cell receptor beta chains follows, all from one sample in a study of identical twins. TCRdb fed the 5' RACE reads into MiXCR, producing one record per CDR3 protein. The profile shows about 570,000 distinct CDR3 sequences, 7.5% to 10% of them singletons. These data also formed part of another study, on yellow fever vaccine responses in identical twins.

The sample consisted of PBMCs. Source of these receptors: a woman between 18 and 30 years old in good health. Both conserved end residues are part of each CDR3. A D gene is named only where the DNA matches it firmly. Expanded clones are given a class, and other clones once, few, many or no size at all.

clone size: few
J gene: TRBJ2-3
D gene: .
V gene: TRBV24-1
CDR3 DNA: TGTGCCACCAGTGATTTCGGCGCCGCGGACACAGATACGCAGTATTTT
CDR3 protein: CATSDFGAADTDTQYF

clone size: many
J gene: TRBJ2-7
D gene: TRBD1
V gene: TRBV20-1
CDR3 DNA: TGCAGTGCAAGGACAGGGATGTACGAGCAGTACTTC
CDR3 protein: CSARTGMYEQYF

clone size: many
J gene: TRBJ2-3
D gene: TRBD2
V gene: TRBV20-1
CDR3 DNA: TGCAGTGCTGGAGGACTAGACCGCACAGATACGCAGTATTTT
CDR3 protein: CSAGGLDRTDTQYF

clone size: .
J gene: TRBJ2-5
D gene: .
V gene: TRBV6-1
CDR3 DNA: TGTGACACGTACCAAGAGACCCAGTACTTC
CDR3 protein: CDTYQETQYF

clone size: .
J gene: TRBJ2-6
D gene: .
V gene: TRBV5-5
CDR3 DNA: TGTGCCAGCAGCCCTGGGCTGCTCTCTGGGGCCAACGTCCTGACTTTC
CDR3 protein: CASSPGLLSGANVLTF

clone size: few
J gene: TRBJ2-7
D gene: .
V gene: TRBV29-1
CDR3 DNA: TGCAGCGTTGATTTAAGCGGCTCCTACGAGCAGTACTTC
CDR3 protein: CSVDLSGSYEQYF

clone size: many
J gene: TRBJ2-1
D gene: TRBD2
V gene: TRBV11-2
CDR3 DNA: TGTGCCAGCAGCTTAGCGGCCAGCGGGGCAAGCCATGAGCAGTTCTTC
CDR3 protein: CASSLAASGASHEQFF

clone size: many
J gene: TRBJ2-1
D gene: .
V gene: TRBV7-2
CDR3 DNA: TGTGCCAGCAGCCCAGGGGGGGACTACAATGAGCAGTTCTTC
CDR3 protein: CASSPGGDYNEQFF

clone size: many
J gene: TRBJ2-1
D gene: .
V gene: TRBV11-2
CDR3 DNA: TGTGCCAGCAGCTTAGATCTCTACGGGAACAATGAGCAGTTCTTC
CDR3 protein: CASSLDLYGNNEQFF

clone size: many
J gene: TRBJ2-2
D gene: .
V gene: TRBV5-5
CDR3 DNA: TGTGCCAGCAGCAGGCAGGTGGCGAACACCGGGGAGCTGTTTTTT
CDR3 protein: CASSRQVANTGELFF

clone size: .
J gene: TRBJ2-1
D gene: TRBD2
V gene: TRBV20-1
CDR3 DNA: TGCAGTGCTACCGGAGGGACTAGGGACCAGTTCTTC
CDR3 protein: CSATGGTRDQFF

clone size: .
J gene: TRBJ2-2
D gene: TRBD2
V gene: TRBV7-9
CDR3 DNA: TGTGCCAGCAGCCTACTCTGGGGGGGCACCGGGGAGCTGTTTTTT
CDR3 protein: CASSLLWGGTGELFF

clone size: once
J gene: TRBJ1-2
D gene: .
V gene: TRBV4-1
CDR3 DNA: TGCGCCAGCAGCCAATCCAACCCCCGAGCTAACTATGGCTACACCTTC
CDR3 protein: CASSQSNPRANYGYTF

clone size: many
J gene: TRBJ2-3
D gene: TRBD2
V gene: TRBV6-1
CDR3 DNA: TGTGCCAGCAGCCCCCTCCTAGCGGAGCTTTCAAGGGATACGCAGTATTTT
CDR3 protein: CASSPLLAELSRDTQYF

clone size: few
J gene: TRBJ2-1
D gene: .
V gene: TRBV4-3
CDR3 DNA: TGCGCCAGCAGCCAAGATTTGGGTGGAAACAATGAGCAGTTCTTC
CDR3 protein: CASSQDLGGNNEQFF

clone size: .
J gene: TRBJ2-5
D gene: .
V gene: TRBV28
CDR3 DNA: TGTGCCAGCAGCCCCCCGCGGGGGCTAGAGACCCAGTACTTC
CDR3 protein: CASSPPRGLETQYF

clone size: once
J gene: TRBJ2-1
D gene: .
V gene: TRBV7-8
CDR3 DNA: TGTGCCAGCAGCTTTGCCGAGGGCTTGTACAATGAGCAGTTCTTC
CDR3 protein: CASSFAEGLYNEQFF

clone size: .
J gene: TRBJ2-1
D gene: .
V gene: TRBV29-1
CDR3 DNA: TGCAGCGTAGGGGACCCCGGTCAGGTGAATGAGCAGTTCTTC
CDR3 protein: CSVGDPGQVNEQFF

clone size: many
J gene: TRBJ1-2
D gene: TRBD1
V gene: TRBV12-3/TRBV12-4
CDR3 DNA: TGTGCCAGCAGTATTTGGACAGGGGCTGGCTACACCTTC
CDR3 protein: CASSIWTGAGYTF

clone size: .
J gene: TRBJ1-1
D gene: .
V gene: TRBV27
CDR3 DNA: TGTGCCAGCAGCTTAAGGGGGACAACCGACACTGAAGCTTTCTTT
CDR3 protein: CASSLRGTTDTEAFF

clone size: many
J gene: TRBJ2-1
D gene: .
V gene: TRBV7-2
CDR3 DNA: TGTGCCAGCAGGGTAGGCGGTGACAATGAGCAGTTCTTC
CDR3 protein: CASRVGGDNEQFF

clone size: many
J gene: TRBJ2-7
D gene: TRBD2
V gene: TRBV12-3/TRBV12-4
CDR3 DNA: TGTGCCAGCAGATATACCGGGACTAGCGGTTCTGACGAGCAGTACTTC
CDR3 protein: CASRYTGTSGSDEQYF

clone size: many
J gene: TRBJ2-5
D gene: TRBD2
V gene: TRBV5-1
CDR3 DNA: TGCGCCAGCAGCTTGGCCTCTAGCGGGGGCCAAGAGACCCAGTACTTC
CDR3 protein: CASSLASSGGQETQYF

clone size: .
J gene: TRBJ2-1
D gene: .
V gene: TRBV19
CDR3 DNA: TGTGCCAGTAGTATTCCGGGATCCTACAATGAGCAGTTCTTC
CDR3 protein: CASSIPGSYNEQFF

clone size: few
J gene: TRBJ2-7
D gene: TRBD2
V gene: TRBV20-1
CDR3 DNA: TGCAGTGCCTCAGTCGGACTAGCGGGACAAACGAACGAGCAGTACTTC
CDR3 protein: CSASVGLAGQTNEQYF

clone size: few
J gene: TRBJ1-1
D gene: .
V gene: TRBV5-5
CDR3 DNA: TGTGCCAGCAGCTTGGCTGCTTACACTGAAGCTTTCTTT
CDR3 protein: CASSLAAYTEAFF

clone size: many
J gene: TRBJ2-1
D gene: .
V gene: TRBV3-1
CDR3 DNA: TGTGCCAGCAGCCAAGGGAGAAACAGATTAAATGAGCAGTTCTTC
CDR3 protein: CASSQGRNRLNEQFF

clone size: many
J gene: TRBJ1-5
D gene: .
V gene: TRBV28
CDR3 DNA: TGTGCCAGCGGTCAATTAGGACAGAGCCTTAGCAATCAGCCCCAGCATTTT
CDR3 protein: CASGQLGQSLSNQPQHF

clone size: .
J gene: TRBJ2-7
D gene: .
V gene: TRBV29-1
CDR3 DNA: TGCAGCGTTGAAGGTGCCAGTCGAGGGGCCTACGAGCAGTACTTC
CDR3 protein: CSVEGASRGAYEQYF

clone size: few
J gene: TRBJ1-2
D gene: .
V gene: TRBV5-4
CDR3 DNA: TGTGCCAGCAGCTCCATGGGGCAGAACTATGGCTACACCTTC
CDR3 protein: CASSSMGQNYGYTF

clone size: .
J gene: TRBJ2-4
D gene: .
V gene: TRBV6-1
CDR3 DNA: TGTGCCAGCAGCTCTAGCCAGTTCGACAAAAACATTCAGTACTTC
CDR3 protein: CASSSSQFDKNIQYF

clone size: .
J gene: TRBJ1-1
D gene: .
V gene: TRBV11-2
CDR3 DNA: TGTGCCAGCAGCTTAGTCGCTGGAGGGAAAGCTTTCTTT
CDR3 protein: CASSLVAGGKAFF

clone size: few
J gene: TRBJ1-1
D gene: TRBD1
V gene: TRBV5-1
CDR3 DNA: TGCGCCAGCAGCCGGTCGACAGGGGTGAACACTGAAGCTTTCTTT
CDR3 protein: CASSRSTGVNTEAFF

clone size: .
J gene: TRBJ1-1
D gene: .
V gene: TRBV14
CDR3 DNA: TGTGCCAGCAGCCAAGATATTTGGGCTGAAGCTTTCTTT
CDR3 protein: CASSQDIWAEAFF

clone size: few
J gene: TRBJ2-1
D gene: .
V gene: TRBV4-2
CDR3 DNA: TGTGCCAGCAGCCAAGAAGGTTCGGCCGGGTCCTACAATGAGCAGTTCTTC
CDR3 protein: CASSQEGSAGSYNEQFF

clone size: few
J gene: TRBJ2-7
D gene: .
V gene: TRBV11-2
CDR3 DNA: TGTGCCAGCAGCTTAGATCTAGACAACTACTACGAGCAGTACTTC
CDR3 protein: CASSLDLDNYYEQYF

clone size: .
J gene: TRBJ2-7
D gene: TRBD2
V gene: TRBV24-1
CDR3 DNA: TGTGCCACCAGTGATACTAGCGGGGCGTACGAGCAGTACTTC
CDR3 protein: CATSDTSGAYEQYF

clone size: once
J gene: TRBJ2-2
D gene: TRBD2
V gene: TRBV12-3/TRBV12-4
CDR3 DNA: TGTGCCTTCTGCCTTCTAGCGGGAGGGCGTCGGACCGGGGAGCTGTTTTTT
CDR3 protein: CAFCLLAGGRRTGELFF

clone size: many
J gene: TRBJ2-3
D gene: .
V gene: TRBV7-9
CDR3 DNA: TGTGCCAGCAGCTTATATGGCCGGGATACGCAGTATTTT
CDR3 protein: CASSLYGRDTQYF

clone size: .
J gene: TRBJ2-1
D gene: .
V gene: TRBV24-1
CDR3 DNA: TGTGCCACCAGTGATTATGCTAGCACGAGCTCCTACAATGAGCAGTTCTTC
CDR3 protein: CATSDYASTSSYNEQFF

clone size: few
J gene: TRBJ2-3
D gene: TRBD2
V gene: TRBV20-1
CDR3 DNA: TGCAGTGCTAGAGATCTAACTAGCGGCACAGATACGCAGTATTTT
CDR3 protein: CSARDLTSGTDTQYF

clone size: .
J gene: TRBJ2-1
D gene: .
V gene: TRBV5-1
CDR3 DNA: TGCGCCAGCAGCCCATTTCCAGGGTACGATGAGCAGTTCTTC
CDR3 protein: CASSPFPGYDEQFF

clone size: few
J gene: TRBJ2-1
D gene: .
V gene: TRBV20-1
CDR3 DNA: TGCAGTTCTGAGAGGGACCAGAACAATGAGCAGTTCTTC
CDR3 protein: CSSERDQNNEQFF

clone size: .
J gene: TRBJ2-1
D gene: TRBD1
V gene: TRBV7-2
CDR3 DNA: TGTGCCAGCAGCTCATCCCGGGACAGGGGATGGAATGAGCAGTTCTTC
CDR3 protein: CASSSSRDRGWNEQFF

clone size: few
J gene: TRBJ2-1
D gene: TRBD1
V gene: TRBV20-1
CDR3 DNA: TGCAGTGCTTTGGACAGGGCGAGATCCTACAATGAGCAGTTCTTC
CDR3 protein: CSALDRARSYNEQFF

clone size: .
J gene: TRBJ2-7
D gene: .
V gene: TRBV20-1
CDR3 DNA: TGCAGTGCTAGTATTCGGATCACCCCCTACGAGCAGTACTTC
CDR3 protein: CSASIRITPYEQYF

clone size: few
J gene: TRBJ2-7
D gene: TRBD2
V gene: TRBV20-1
CDR3 DNA: TGCAGTGCTCGTAGCGGGAGAGCTTCCCACGAGCAGTACTTC
CDR3 protein: CSARSGRASHEQYF

clone size: many
J gene: TRBJ2-3
D gene: TRBD1
V gene: TRBV6-1
CDR3 DNA: TGTGCCAGCAGCAGGGACAGAACGAGGGATACGCAGTATTTT
CDR3 protein: CASSRDRTRDTQYF

clone size: .
J gene: TRBJ2-5
D gene: TRBD2
V gene: TRBV6-5
CDR3 DNA: TGTGCCAGCAGTTCTAGCGGGAGCACCCAAGAGACCCAGTACTTC
CDR3 protein: CASSSSGSTQETQYF

clone size: many
J gene: TRBJ2-7
D gene: .
V gene: TRBV15
CDR3 DNA: TGTGCCACCAGCAGAGATATGACGGGTGGGAGTTTCAACGAGCAGTACTTC
CDR3 protein: CATSRDMTGGSFNEQYF

clone size: few
J gene: TRBJ1-1
D gene: .
V gene: TRBV25-1
CDR3 DNA: TGTGCCAGCAGTGAGGACGGGAACACTGAAGCTTTCTTT
CDR3 protein: CASSEDGNTEAFF

clone size: many
J gene: TRBJ1-6
D gene: TRBD1
V gene: TRBV4-1
CDR3 DNA: TGCGCCAGCAGCCCGAGACAGGGCGATAATTCACCCCTCCACTTT
CDR3 protein: CASSPRQGDNSPLHF

clone size: many
J gene: TRBJ1-1
D gene: TRBD1
V gene: TRBV4-3
CDR3 DNA: TGCGCCAGCAGCCAAGCGGTAGGGGGCGAGTTAGAAGCTTTCTTT
CDR3 protein: CASSQAVGGELEAFF